This record covers a single TCR beta chain. No cognate antigen has been identified for it. No base qualities exist here, and no much larger clone lies one base off it. The CDR3 regions of human TCRbeta chains were subjected to immunosequencing. Per the original workflow: Repertoire TCRs were matched against a reference library of SARS-CoV-2-specific TCRs generated with the MIRA antigen-specificity platform. Breadth was defined as the fraction of unique TCRs that were SARS-CoV-2-associated. Depth was defined as the fraction of total T cells that were SARS-CoV-2-associated. Using the MIRA data, every spike-specific TCR was mapped to the spike region that the TCR reacted to and assigned to either a CD4 or a CD8 class. Log10-transformed breadth and depth values were compared by one-way ANOVA with Sidak's multiple comparisons tests. TCRdb's version of the immuneACCESS table is confined to in-frame rearrangements and falls short of the full clone set. An unresolved V gene accounts for under half of the shortfall where checked; the remainder is of unknown origin. The DNA gave D and trimming, while V, J and clone size come from that table. In all, the sample holds roughly 160,000 clones, and less than 95% of those were seen once. Jointly, the top ten make up about 1.6% of the sample.

The data derive from a study of T cell responses to AZD1222 COVID-19 vaccine (dated by TCRdb to about 2021). With respect to the entire study: AZD1222 recipients given second doses at about 4 weeks or at about 12 weeks were pooled, since spike-specific TCR depth and breadth were not found to differ between the two schedules. Trial participants were enrolled into age subgroups of 18-55, 56-69 and 70-plus years, which contained about 160, 30 and 59 TCR-sequenced participants, respectively. A total of about 240 trial participants underwent TCR sequencing, of whom 200 to 220 received two doses of AZD1222 and around 26 received two doses of the MenACWY control vaccine. General findings and caveats noted by the study authors: Vaccine-associated CD4 TCRs spanned the whole spike protein, with dominant responses in regions 160-218 and 743-854. Participants were mostly white British, with more females than males. The authors suggested clonal diversity may have been underestimated. Conclusions about previously exposed vaccinees are limited, since just 5 to 7 AZD1222 recipients were seropositive for SARS-CoV-2 at baseline. Reportedly, close to half of the unique spike-specific TCRs recognized epitopes lying outside the regions that are mutated in the B.1.351 and B.1.1.7 variants. After two AZD1222 doses, spike-specific TCR breadth and depth were significantly higher than at day 0 and than in MenACWY recipients. No day 14 peak-response samples were available, so repertoires were characterized only after the peak T cell response. The 56-69-year group was small, and its depth increase did not reach significance, likely because of low power.

The time point label for this specimen denotes: baseline before first vaccination. The vaccinee samples were drawn from two UK trials, COV001 and COV002, one of which was a single-blind randomized controlled phase 2/3 trial testing AZD1222 (ChAdOx1 nCoV-19) in healthy adults. For TCRbeta chain sequencing, PBMC samples were collected from trial participants at day 0 and at day 28 after the second dose. As encoded in the germline V gene, CDR1 is MDHEN while CDR2 is SYDVKM. V sheds 2 bases and J sheds 3 bases, leaving 4 bases between their ends. The CDR3 runs 12 amino acids, cysteine and phenylalanine included. Only the CDR3 region is kept as DNA, spanning 36 bases read in frame from base 1.

The V and J genes are TRBV28 and TRBJ1-2; no D segment can be confidently identified. The sequence was collected from an adult in good health. Specimen: peripheral blood, collected on day 0 of AZD1222 vaccination. This receptor has the CDR3 CASSLQDYGYTF. The DNA sequence is TGTGCCAGCAGTTTACAGGACTATGGCTACACCTTC.